The T cell receptor (beta chain) described here comes from a study of beta chain features in type 1 diabetes. Trimming at V came to 6 bases and at J to 0 bases, leaving 9 bases not matched to a gene. The length of the CDR3 is 16 residues. Germline values: CDR1 SGHAT, CDR2 FQDESV (reference sequence). The study reverse transcribed the entire isolated RNA, so it sequenced expressed TCRB transcripts. Method: immunoSEQ multiplex PCR; TCRdb's copy keeps in-frame clones and lacks some. The sample has a few hundred thousand clones, about 18% seen once; the top ten hold under 0.055%. The rearrangement links TRBV11-1 to TRBJ2-5, with 8 bases that match TRBD2. This sequence was found in a woman between 18 and 29 years old in good health. The material sequenced was naive CD4+ T cells from blood. Here the CDR3 reads CASRKTSADYQETQYF. The CDR3 DNA reads as TGTGCCAGCAGGAAGACTAGCGCGGACTACCAAGAGACCCAGTACTTC.